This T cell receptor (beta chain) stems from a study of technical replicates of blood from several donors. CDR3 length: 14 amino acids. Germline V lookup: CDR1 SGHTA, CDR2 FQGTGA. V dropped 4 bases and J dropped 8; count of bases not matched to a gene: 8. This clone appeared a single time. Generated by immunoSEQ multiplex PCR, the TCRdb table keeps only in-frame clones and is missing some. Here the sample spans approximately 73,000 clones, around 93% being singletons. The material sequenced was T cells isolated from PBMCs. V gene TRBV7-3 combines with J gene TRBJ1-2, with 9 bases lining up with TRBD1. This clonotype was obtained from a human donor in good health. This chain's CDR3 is CASSSHRDRVGYTF. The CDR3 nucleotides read TGTGCCAGCAGCTCCCACCGGGACAGGGTCGGCTACACCTTC. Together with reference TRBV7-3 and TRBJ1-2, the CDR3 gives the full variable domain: GAGVSQTPSNKVTEKGKYVELRCDPISGHTALYWYRQSLGQGPEFLIYFQGTGAADDSGLPNDRFFAVRPEGSVSTLKIQRTERGDSAVYLCASSSHRDRVGYTFGSGTRLTVV.